Listed here are 12 T cell receptor beta chains from one sample, sequenced in a study of T cell responses to AZD1222 COVID-19 vaccine. Libraries were prepared by immunoSEQ multiplex PCR; TCRdb keeps only in-frame clonotypes and omits some of them. Here the sample spans 140,000 to 150,000 clones, roughly 92% being singletons. The sequencing used peripheral blood, collected on day 0 of AZD1222 vaccination. These receptors originate from an adult in good health.

This chain links TRBV24-1 with TRBJ2-3; 14 nucleotides align to TRBD2. Germline CDR1 and CDR2: KGHDR and SFDVKD. Unmatched junction bases numbered 5, after V lost 4 bases and J lost 6 bases. The CDR3 contains 16 residues. The CDR3 nucleotides are TGTGCCACCAGTGAGGGACTAGCGGGAGCATACGATACGCAGTATTTT. Its protein is CATSEGLAGAYDTQYF.

This clone has only one observation. V and J are TRBV28 and TRBJ1-2, with D tentatively TRBD1 (6 bases). Looked up from germline, CDR1 is MDHEN and CDR2 is SYDVKM. There are 14 residues in the CDR3. Trimming shortened V by 6 bases and J by 6 bases, and 17 bases separated the two germline ends. The CDR3 protein is CASSFRWGRDGYTF. CDR3 nucleotide sequence: TGTGCCAGCAGCTTTCGGTGGGGGCGCGATGGCTACACCTTC.

V is TRBV2 and J is TRBJ1-2; TRBD1 matches at 7 bases. Per germline, CDR1 SNHLY and CDR2 FYNNEI. This CDR3 region has 14 residues. Trimming removed 6 bases from V and 0 bases from J; junction bases left unmatched: 4. CDR3 residues: CASRADRSNYGYTF. The CDR3 nucleotides read TGTGCCAGCAGGGCGGACAGGTCTAACTATGGCTACACCTTC.

CDR3 sequence reads: CATSRDAGFGGYTF. In DNA, the CDR3 is TGTGCCACCAGCAGAGATGCGGGATTTGGCGGCTACACCTTC. The chain couples TRBV15 to TRBJ1-2; D unclear. The CDR3 is 14 residues long. The V end was cut by 0 bases, the J end by 8 bases, with 13 bases between. The germline CDR1 and CDR2 sequences are LNHNV and YYDKDF (reference sequence).

V and J are TRBV2 and TRBJ2-7, with D possibly being TRBD2 (5 bases). V was trimmed by 3 bases and J by 2 bases, leaving 14 bases between them. Looked up from germline, CDR1 is SNHLY and CDR2 is FYNNEI. There are 15 residues in the CDR3. The CDR3 sequence is CASSEDGVETYEQYF. CDR3 nucleotide sequence: TGTGCCAGCAGTGAGGACGGGGTCGAAACCTACGAGCAGTACTTC.

This clone was picked up a small number of times. The chain joins TRBV29-1 to TRBJ2-3; 7 positions agree with TRBD2. The length of the CDR3 is 14 residues. V gave up 4 bases and J gave up 2 bases; unmatched junction bases: 6. The V gene's germline CDR1 is SQVTM and CDR2 ANQGSEA. The CDR3 bases are TGCAGCGTTGTAGTAGCGGGCACCACAGATACGCAGTATTTT. Encoded protein: CSVVVAGTTDTQYF.

The chain carries TRBV30 and TRBJ2-5, with a possible D match to TRBD1 (7 bases). The CDR3 totals 14 residues. Trimming stripped 2 bases from V and 5 bases from J, with 15 bases between. CDR1 and CDR2 (germline): GTSNPN, SVGIG (reference sequence). The CDR3 bases are TGTGCCTGGAGTAGGGGCAGGGGGGAGGAGACCCAGTACTTC. Protein: CAWSRGRGEETQYF.

The chain uses TRBV28 and TRBJ2-7; D call uncertain. The CDR3 is made up of 12 amino acids. With 3 bases removed from V and 7 bases from J, the gap between germline ends came to 10 bases. CDR1 is MDHEN, CDR2 SYDVKM, per germline. CDR3 loop: CASSLRLQEQYF. The CDR3 bases are TGTGCCAGCAGTTTGAGGCTCCAGGAGCAGTACTTC.

This chain uses TRBV4-2 with TRBJ2-2, with 7 nucleotides matching TRBD2. The J segment lost 1 base and the V segment lost 5 bases, leaving 10 bases of the junction unmatched. This CDR3 region has 17 residues. The germline V gene has CDR1 LGHNA and CDR2 YNFKEQ. The CDR3 coding sequence is TGTGCCAGCAGCTTTAGGCAAGCGGGAAGGAACACCGGGGAGCTGTTTTTT. Translation: CASSFRQAGRNTGELFF.

The chain recombines TRBV10-2 with TRBJ2-5; TRBD1 might be the D (6 bases). The germline V and J ends were trimmed by 6 bases and 5 bases, with 13 bases remaining between them. CDR3 length: 13 amino acids. Per the germline V gene, CDR1 is WSHSY and CDR2 is SAAADI. The CDR3 DNA sequence: TGCGCCAGCAGCAGGGGAATGGGGGAGACCCAGTACTTC. Translation: CASSRGMGETQYF.

The chain is built from TRBV29-1 and TRBJ1-5; perhaps TRBD1 as D (5 bases). CDR1 is SQVTM and CDR2 is ANQGSEA in the germline V gene. The V and J ends lost 6 bases and 4 bases respectively, with 10 bases between them. The CDR3 has 12 residues. The CDR3 coding sequence is TGCAGCGTCCGGGACCCAAATCAGCCCCAGCATTTT. Translating gives CSVRDPNQPQHF. The whole variable domain, remainder taken from reference TRBV29-1 and TRBJ1-5, is SAVISQKPSRDICQRGTSLTIQCQVDSQVTMMFWYRQQPGQSLTLIATANQGSEATYESGFVIDKFPISRPNLTFSTLTVSNMSPEDSSIYLCSVRDPNQPQHFGDGTRLSIL.

The V call is TRBV20-1, the J call TRBJ1-1; no reliable D call. CDR3 length equals 11 residues. Germline values: CDR1 DFQATT, CDR2 SNEGSKA (reference sequence). Trimming shortened V by 0 bases and J by 8 bases, and 7 bases separated the two germline ends. The CDR3 here is CSARDLEEAFF. CDR3 nucleotides: TGCAGTGCTAGAGATTTGGAAGAAGCTTTCTTT.